This T cell receptor beta chain came from a study of shared clonotypes between healthy human individuals. Study-level results: The small donor group covered limited genetic and exposure diversity.

Clones were read by immunoSEQ multiplex PCR, and TCRdb kept only the in-frame ones, dropping some. Among 1.6 million or so clones listed, 95% to 97% were seen once. Remarks on this clone: Antigen unknown.

V lost 10 bases, J lost 2 bases, and 12 bases lay in between. Per the germline V gene, CDR1 is LNHDA and CDR2 is SQIVND (reference sequence). This CDR3 is 13 amino acids long. Splitting of CD4+ cells produced CD45RA+ naive and CD45RA-negative memory subsets. The chain carries TRBV19 and TRBJ1-5, with D perhaps matching TRBD1 (6 bases). The clonotype originates from a man younger than 45 in good health. Sequenced material: naive CD4+ T cells sorted from blood. Noted subset: CD45RA+ positively selected. The CDR3, as DNA: TGTGCCACTGACGCAGGGGGCAATCAGCCCCAGCATTTT. Translation gives CATDAGGNQPQHF.